This T cell receptor beta chain came from a study of post-analysis software for immune sequencing data (dated by TCRdb to about 2015). With regard to the full study: Relapsing-remitting, secondary progressive and progressive-relapsing multiple sclerosis were recorded as disease courses, and subtype annotation was lacking for some patients. The patient repertoires were set against around ten previously published healthy control repertoires from donors whose ages ranged from 6 to 25 years. A subset of samples was prepared in parallel using single-end sample barcoding, then pooled and co-amplified after Illumina adapter ligation.

TCR beta repertoires were profiled from peripheral blood of about a dozen young patients with multiple sclerosis to demonstrate the VDJtools post-analysis software. The multiple sclerosis patients were children and adolescents ranging in age from about 6 to 17 years. To note about this clonotype: Its antigen is still unknown. At one end, the junction sequence differs from germline, possibly due to a read error.

The germline V gene (reference sequence) sets CDR1 to SEHNR and CDR2 to FQNEAQ. Reading from cysteine to phenylalanine, the CDR3 counts 14 amino acids. Only CDR3 DNA is held: 42 bases, read in frame from base 1. Library generation was performed with PCR. The sequencer listed for this sample is Illumina HiSeq 2500. To reduce PCR and sequencing biases, unique molecular identifiers were built into the TCR beta cDNA libraries. Approximately 500,000 cDNA molecules were obtained per 1 to 10 million input T cells, so each molecule approximated one T cell. The same protocol used for the earlier healthy control dataset was applied to prepare and sequence the patient libraries. Samples belonging to the same batch were prepared together, multiplexed and sequenced on a shared HiSeq lane. The published analysis was carried out like this. MIGEC was used to process the raw barcoded reads, and molecular identifier groups with only a single read were discarded before consensus assembly and CDR3 extraction. VDJtools was used for post-analysis of the clonotype tables, and diversity was normalized by down-sampling every dataset to the size of the smallest sample. To correct batch-related cross-sample contamination, repertoire overlap clustering matched CDR3 amino acid sequences but not nucleotide sequences. The raw public reads went through TCRdb reprocessing: fastp at Q25, MiXCR clone calling, in-frame beta chains kept. Each CDR3 protein appears once, grouped with its most common genes and DNA. These V and J calls rely on TCRdb rather than the paper's analysis. In all, the sample holds roughly 800,000 distinct CDR3 sequences, and approximately 57% of those were seen once. The ten largest clonotypes hold roughly 4.4% of the sample.

The investigation overall reported the following: Patients showed significantly higher frequencies than controls for a handful of TRBV segments, among them TRBV5-6, TRBV5-1 and TRBV20-1. Significantly lower normalized Chao1 diversity was found in multiple sclerosis patients than in controls, suggesting substantial peripheral T-cell clonal expansion. Direct clustering with F measure showed strong co-clustering of samples prepared in the same batch, prompting a batch-effect correction. The control group was slightly older than the multiple sclerosis patient group.

The sequence joins TRBV7-9 to TRBJ2-7; 11 nucleotides in the junction match TRBD2. The specimen sequenced was blood. This clonotype was sampled from a girl under 18 with multiple sclerosis. The CDR3 is CASRGSGRAYEQYF. Read as DNA, the sequence is TGTGCCAGCAGGGGTAGCGGGAGGGCCTATGAGCAGTACTTC.